Included here is one TCR beta chain sequence, with context. Its antigen is undetermined. Profiling relied on immunoSEQ multiplex PCR, and the TCRdb table lists in-frame clones only, not all of them. This table has 75,000 to 100,000 clones, roughly nine tenths appearing once. The sample belongs to a study of graft-versus-host responses after intestinal transplantation. Study observations and caveats: In recipient marrow, GvH clones were found, and some appeared first in ileum or blood. Individuals who had graft-donor T cell macrochimerism had allografts that showed high graft-versus-host to host-versus-graft clonal ratios.

The CDR3 covers 11 residues. Germline CDR1 and CDR2: DFQATT and SNEGSKA (reference sequence). V lost 2 bases and J 8 bases, leaving 7 bases between the germline ends. The TCR comes from a human donor who received an intestinal transplant. Sequencing used unstimulated CD4+ T cells sorted from spleen or lymph node cells, obtained before intestinal transplant. V and J are TRBV20-1 and TRBJ2-1; D may be TRBD2 (5 bases). This chain's CDR3 is CSARWTYEQFF. The CDR3 region has the DNA TGCAGTGCTAGATGGACTTATGAGCAGTTCTTC.